These 11 T cell receptor beta chains share one sample of origin, sequenced in a study of monozygotic twins with inflammatory bowel disease (dated by TCRdb to between 2018 and 2020). Library preparation was by 5' RACE. TCRdb names Illumina HiSeq 2500 as the instrument used. The reads, reprocessed by TCRdb, yield one row per CDR3 protein sequence and no DNA. The sample has about 160,000 distinct CDR3 sequences on record. The ten largest clones add up to 2.4% of the sample. The sequencing input was blood. All receptors derive from a human donor with ulcerative colitis or Crohn's disease, or a healthy co-twin of an affected twin (not recorded which).

The genes are TRBV5-8 and TRBJ2-5; lacking DNA, the TRBD2 call made by TCRdb goes unchecked. CDR3 size: 18 residues. The V gene's germline CDR1 is SGHTS and CDR2 YDEGEE. This chain's CDR3 is CASSSIGLAGGIQETQYF.

The chain combines TRBV3-1 with TRBJ1-6. This CDR3 is 17 amino acids long. Germline V lookup: CDR1 LGHDT, CDR2 YNNKEL (reference sequence). The chain's CDR3 is CASSQDEGDYLHSPLHF.

The chain links TRBV12-3 or TRBV12-4 to TRBJ1-6. This CDR3 is built from 16 residues. This chain's CDR3 is CASTQTMTRSDSPLHF.

The chain joins TRBV12-3 or TRBV12-4 to TRBJ1-1; TCRdb selects TRBD1, and the lack of DNA leaves this call unchecked. This CDR3 region has 13 residues. CDR3: CASSFGVASQAFF.

V gene TRBV7-9 combines with J gene TRBJ2-1; TCRdb's assignment of TRBD2 cannot be checked, as there is no DNA. This CDR3 spans 17 amino acids. Germline CDR1 and CDR2: SEHNR and FQNEAQ (reference sequence). Here the CDR3 reads CASSLPRLAGGPNEQFF.

V and J are TRBV5-6 and TRBJ2-1. Germline CDR1 is SGHDT and CDR2 is YYEEEE. The CDR3 is 11 residues long. The CDR3 is CASSWRNEQFF.

The chain joins TRBV7-9 to TRBJ2-7; checking the TCRdb D call of TRBD1 is not possible without DNA. CDR3 length: 16 residues. Per the germline V gene, CDR1 is SEHNR and CDR2 is FQNEAQ (reference sequence). The CDR3 spells CASSSAYQGQSYEQYF.

The chain is built from TRBV7-2 and TRBJ2-1. The length of the CDR3 is 12 residues. CDR1 is SGHTA and CDR2 is FQGNSA in the germline V gene. CDR3 in amino acids: CASSYANNEQFF.

This chain connects TRBV7-2 to TRBJ1-2; the TCRdb call, TRBD1, lacks DNA for checking. This CDR3 spans 15 amino acids. Germline-derived CDR1 and CDR2 are SGHTA and FQGNSA. The CDR3 spells CASSLAGGQSYGYTF. Combining the CDR3 with reference TRBV7-2 and TRBJ1-2 gives the whole variable domain GAGVSQSPSNKVTEKGKDVELRCDPISGHTALYWYRQSLGQGLEFLIYFQGNSAPDKSGLPSDRFSAERTGGSVSTLTIQRTQQEDSAVYLCASSLAGGQSYGYTFGSGTRLTVV.

The chain has TRBV5-1 and TRBJ2-7; TCRdb names TRBD2, which stays unverified in the absence of DNA. Germline V lookup: CDR1 SGHRS, CDR2 YFSETQ. This CDR3 contains 18 residues. The CDR3 region is CASTLGGTSGDLPYEQYF.

V usage is TRBV4-2 and J usage is TRBJ2-5; TCRdb lists TRBD1, though no DNA is available to test this call. Per germline, CDR1 LGHNA and CDR2 YNFKEQ. This CDR3 has 16 residues. CDR3 amino acids: CASSQEVALPGETQYF.